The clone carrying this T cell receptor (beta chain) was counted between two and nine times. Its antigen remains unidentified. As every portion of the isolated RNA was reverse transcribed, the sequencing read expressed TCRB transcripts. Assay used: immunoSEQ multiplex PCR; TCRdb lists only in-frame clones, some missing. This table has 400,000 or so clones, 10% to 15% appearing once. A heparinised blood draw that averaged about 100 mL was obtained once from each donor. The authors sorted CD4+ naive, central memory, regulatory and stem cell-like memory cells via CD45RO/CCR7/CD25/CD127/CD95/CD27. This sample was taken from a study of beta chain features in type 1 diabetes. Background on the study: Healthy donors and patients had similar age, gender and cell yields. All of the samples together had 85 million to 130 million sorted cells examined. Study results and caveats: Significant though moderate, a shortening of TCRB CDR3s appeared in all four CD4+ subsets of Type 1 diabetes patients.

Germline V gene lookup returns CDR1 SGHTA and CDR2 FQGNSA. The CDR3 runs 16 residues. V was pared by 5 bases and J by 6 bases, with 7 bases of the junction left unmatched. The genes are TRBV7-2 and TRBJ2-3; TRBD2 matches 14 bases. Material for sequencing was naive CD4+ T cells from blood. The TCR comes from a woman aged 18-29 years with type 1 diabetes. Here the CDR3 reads CASSTGTSGRLDTQYF. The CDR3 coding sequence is TGTGCCAGCAGCACGGGGACTAGCGGGAGATTGGATACGCAGTATTTT. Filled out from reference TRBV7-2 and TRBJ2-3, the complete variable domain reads GAGVSQSPSNKVTEKGKDVELRCDPISGHTALYWYRQSLGQGLEFLIYFQGNSAPDKSGLPSDRFSAERTGGSVSTLTIQRTQQEDSAVYLCASSTGTSGRLDTQYFGPGTRLTVL.